This T cell receptor (beta chain) is drawn from a study of OX40 agonist ivuxolimab in advanced cancers. Turning to the study itself: Patients with hepatocellular carcinoma, melanoma, renal cell or head and neck cancer made up the dose-escalation patients. Regarding the study as a whole: At doses 0.1 to 3.0 mg/kg, CD4+ and CD8+ clones expanded. Fewer expanded clones were found on average in CD4+ than in CD8+ T cells.

With baseline, cycle 4 day 1, and cycle 7 day 1 as timepoints, blood was sampled. Repertoires were generated with immunoSEQ multiplex PCR, while TCRdb's copy carries only in-frame clones and drops some. The table shows 11,000 or so clones, with roughly 78% occurring only once. Comments on this clone: What it recognizes is unknown.

Sequenced material: CD4+ or CD8+ T cells sorted from blood, taken in a trial of the OX40 agonist ivuxolimab. The TCR originated in an adult with an advanced solid tumor such as melanoma, head and neck, liver or kidney cancer.

The CDR3 DNA reads as TGTGCCAGCAGTTTGGACAGGGTCTACGAGCAGTACTTC. Its translation is CASSLDRVYEQYF. This chain uses TRBV27 with TRBJ2-7; TRBD1 matches at 8 bases. CDR3 size: 13 residues. After removal of 3 bases from V and 3 bases from J, the junction contained 1 base not matched to a gene. Germline values: CDR1 MNHEY, CDR2 SMNVEV (reference sequence).